This record looks at one TCR beta chain sequence and its context. Its specificity is not known. This CDR3 is built from 13 residues. V was shortened by 3 bases and J by 10 bases, with 13 bases between the two germline ends. In germline, CDR1 is GTSNPN, CDR2 SVGIG (reference sequence). The data stem from a study of cytomegalovirus exposure and HLA in healthy donors. Whole-study results and caveats: A list of about 160 TCR beta chains associated with cytomegalovirus was given. Owing to their indistinguishability, certain V segments, notably TRBV6-2 and TRBV6-3, were excluded.

The PCR made use of 60 Vbeta and 13 Jbeta primers. Libraries were prepared by immunoSEQ multiplex PCR; TCRdb keeps only in-frame clonotypes and omits some of them. There are 150,000 to 200,000 clones in the sample; 81% occur only once, and roughly 4.9% lies in the top ten. This chain joins TRBV30 and TRBJ1-6; D is unresolved. The sample consisted of PBMCs. The clonotype originates from a woman aged 18 to 35 in good health and CMV-seropositive. In nucleotides, the CDR3 is TGTGCCTGGAGGCCTATGTCCTCATCACCCCTCCACTTT. This translates into CAWRPMSSSPLHF.